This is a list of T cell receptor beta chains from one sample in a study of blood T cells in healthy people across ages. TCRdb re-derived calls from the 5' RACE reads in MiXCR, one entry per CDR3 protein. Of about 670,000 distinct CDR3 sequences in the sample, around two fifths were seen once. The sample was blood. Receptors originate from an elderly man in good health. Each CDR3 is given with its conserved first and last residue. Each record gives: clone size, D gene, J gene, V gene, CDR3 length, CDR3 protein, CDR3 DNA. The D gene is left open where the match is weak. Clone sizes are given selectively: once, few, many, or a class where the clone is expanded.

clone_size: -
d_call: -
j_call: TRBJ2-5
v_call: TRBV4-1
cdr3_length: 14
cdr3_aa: CASSQDATRWSQYF
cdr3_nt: TGCGCCAGCAGCCAAGATGCCACCCGATGGTCCCAGTACTTC

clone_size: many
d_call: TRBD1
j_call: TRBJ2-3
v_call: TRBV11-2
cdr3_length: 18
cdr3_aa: CASSPRTPSGGLADTQYF
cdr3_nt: TGTGCCAGCAGCCCCCGTACGCCCTCAGGGGGTTTGGCAGATACGCAGTATTTT

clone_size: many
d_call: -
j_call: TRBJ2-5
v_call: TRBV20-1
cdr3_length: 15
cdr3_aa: CSARDLVSEEETQYF
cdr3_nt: TGCAGTGCTAGAGATCTCGTCAGCGAAGAAGAGACCCAGTACTTC

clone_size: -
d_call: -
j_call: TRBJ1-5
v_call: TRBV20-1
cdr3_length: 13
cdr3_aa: CSGYTGSGQPQHF
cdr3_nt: TGCAGTGGTTATACAGGGAGCGGTCAGCCCCAGCATTTT

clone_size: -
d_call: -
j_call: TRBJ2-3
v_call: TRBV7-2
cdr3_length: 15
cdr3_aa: CAGSRRDGITDTQYF
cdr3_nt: TGTGCCGGCAGCAGAAGGGACGGAATCACAGATACGCAGTATTTT

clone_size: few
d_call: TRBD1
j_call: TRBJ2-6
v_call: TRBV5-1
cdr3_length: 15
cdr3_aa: CASSEETGGVNVLTF
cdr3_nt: TGCGCCAGCAGCGAGGAAACAGGGGGAGTCAACGTCCTGACTTTC

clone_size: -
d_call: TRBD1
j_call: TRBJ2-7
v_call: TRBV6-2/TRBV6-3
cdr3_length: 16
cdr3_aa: CASSLPSQGAVDEQYF
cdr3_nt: TGTGCCAGCAGCCTCCCGTCACAGGGGGCGGTCGACGAGCAGTACTTC

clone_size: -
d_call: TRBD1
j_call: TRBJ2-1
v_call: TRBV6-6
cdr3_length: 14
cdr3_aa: CASSGTGGLNEQFF
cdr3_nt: TGTGCCAGCTCCGGGACAGGAGGTCTCAATGAGCAGTTCTTC

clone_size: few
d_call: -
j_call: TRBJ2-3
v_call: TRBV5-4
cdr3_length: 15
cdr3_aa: CASSLPGTSTDTQYF
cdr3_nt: TGTGCCAGCAGCCTGCCCGGGACAAGCACAGATACGCAGTATTTT

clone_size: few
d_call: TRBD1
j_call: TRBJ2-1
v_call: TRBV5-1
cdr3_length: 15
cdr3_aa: CASSLMDRELYEQFF
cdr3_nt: TGCGCCAGCAGCTTAATGGACAGGGAACTCTATGAGCAGTTCTTC

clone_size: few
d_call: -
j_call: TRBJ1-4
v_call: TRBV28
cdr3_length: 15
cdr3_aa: CASSLFGGRGEKLFF
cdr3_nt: TGTGCCAGCAGCCTCTTTGGGGGGCGAGGTGAAAAACTGTTTTTT

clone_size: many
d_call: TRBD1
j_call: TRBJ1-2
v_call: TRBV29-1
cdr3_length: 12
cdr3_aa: CSVGKGQGIDTF
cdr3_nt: TGCAGCGTTGGAAAGGGACAGGGGATAGACACCTTC

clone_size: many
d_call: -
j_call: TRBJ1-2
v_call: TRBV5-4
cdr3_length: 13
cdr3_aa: CASSRLGDYGYTF
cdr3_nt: TGTGCCAGCAGCCGCTTAGGGGACTATGGCTACACCTTC

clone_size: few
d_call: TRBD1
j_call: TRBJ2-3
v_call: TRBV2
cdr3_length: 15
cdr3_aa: CASNPTGGQVDTQYF
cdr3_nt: TGTGCCAGCAATCCGACAGGGGGCCAGGTAGATACGCAGTATTTT

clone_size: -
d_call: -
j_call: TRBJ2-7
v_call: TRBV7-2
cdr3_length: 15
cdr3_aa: CASSRQETVGYEQYF
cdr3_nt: TGTGCCAGCAGCCGCCAGGAGACAGTTGGCTACGAGCAGTACTTC

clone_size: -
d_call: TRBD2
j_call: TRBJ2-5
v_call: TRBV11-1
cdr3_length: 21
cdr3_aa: CASSLALTTGLAGEHQETQYF
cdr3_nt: TGTGCCAGCAGCTTAGCCCTGACCACGGGACTAGCGGGGGAGCACCAAGAGACCCAGTACTTC

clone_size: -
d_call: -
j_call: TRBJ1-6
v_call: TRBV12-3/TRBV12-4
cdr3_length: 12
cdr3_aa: CASGPVTAPLHF
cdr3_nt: TGTGCCAGCGGCCCGGTAACGGCACCCCTCCACTTT